A single sample gave rise to the 26 T cell receptor beta chains below, sequenced in a study of blood T cells in healthy people across ages. Primers used in a second PCR of about 7 to 12 cycles were a sample-barcoded 5' primer and a J-beta primer mix. TCRdb reprocessed the 5' RACE reads with MiXCR, giving one entry per CDR3 protein. The data contain some 800,000 distinct CDR3 sequences, 20% to 25% of them singletons. These data were also filed under a second study, of T cells of mothers and their children.

Sample: blood. The receptors come from a boy between 10 and 17 years old in good health.

The rearrangement joins TRBV4-3 to TRBJ2-7; 10 bases are shared with TRBD2. From germline, CDR1 is LGHNA and CDR2 YSLEER. This CDR3 has 19 residues. V trimming: 0 bases; J trimming: 1 base; junction bases outside the gene matches: 12. CDR3 sequence (DNA): TGCGCCAGCAGCCAAGAATCCCCAAGCGGGAGGGCCAATTCCTACGAGCAGTACTTC. Its translation is CASSQESPSGRANSYEQYF.

The rearrangement uses TRBV20-1 and TRBJ2-1, with 11 bases matching TRBD2. J gave up 5 bases and V 3 bases, and 12 bases lay outside the gene matches. Germline-derived CDR1 and CDR2 are DFQATT and SNEGSKA (reference sequence). CDR3 length equals 17 residues. CDR3 coding DNA: TGCAGTGCTAGTGGGTTACTAGCGGGAGAATCCCACAATGAGCAGTTCTTC. It codes for CSASGLLAGESHNEQFF.

CDR3 nucleotide sequence: TGTGCCAGCAGTCCCTTCCAGGGAGGGGGGAACACTGAAGCTTTCTTT. Protein product: CASSPFQGGGNTEAFF. The rearrangement uses TRBV6-5 and TRBJ1-1, with D possibly TRBD1 on 6 matching bases. Trimming shortened V by 5 bases and J by 1 base, and 17 bases separated the two germline ends. This CDR3 is built from 16 residues. Germline V lookup: CDR1 MNHEY, CDR2 SVGAGI.

The rearrangement joins TRBV13 to TRBJ1-6; D possibly corresponds to TRBD1 (5 bases). Germline V gives CDR1 PRHDT, CDR2 FYEKMQ (reference sequence). Deletions cut 5 bases from V and 1 base from J, with 18 bases between. The CDR3 spans 18 residues. The CDR3 region is CASSPRGPSPSYNSPLHF. The DNA for the CDR3 is TGTGCCAGCAGCCCACGGGGCCCCTCGCCATCCTATAATTCACCCCTCCACTTT.

The chain couples TRBV5-1 to TRBJ2-3; D might be TRBD1 (6 bases). The CDR3 is 15 residues long. CDR1 SGHRS and CDR2 YFSETQ come from the germline V gene. The V end was cut by 0 bases, the J end by 5 bases, with 13 bases between. The CDR3 reads CASSLVPGQLDTQYF. CDR3 coding DNA: TGCGCCAGCAGCTTGGTTCCAGGACAGTTAGATACGCAGTATTTT.

A few counts support this clonotype. This chain joins TRBV6-9 and TRBJ2-3, with D possibly TRBD2 on 6 matching bases. The germline gives CDR1 MNHGY, CDR2 SVAAGI. The CDR3 consists of 17 residues. The V and J ends lost 7 bases and 5 bases respectively, with 25 bases between them. The CDR3: CASTTRRDLVNVDTQYF. CDR3 in DNA: TGTGCCAGCACCACCAGGCGGGACCTGGTAAACGTAGATACGCAGTATTTT.

This clonotype was seen only a few times. The gene calls are TRBV4-3 and TRBJ2-3; D perhaps matches TRBD2 (5 bases). Germline CDR1 reads LGHNA; CDR2 reads YSLEER. The CDR3 runs to 17 residues. Trimming cost V 0 bases and J 4 bases, with 17 bases left between them. In nucleotides, the CDR3 is TGCGCCAGCAGCCAAGAATTTTCCCCTGCGAGGGCAGATACGCAGTATTTT. Residues: CASSQEFSPARADTQYF.

This clonotype was seen only a few times. V usage is TRBV2 and J usage is TRBJ1-1; the D gene is possibly TRBD1 (5 bases). CDR3 length equals 15 residues. The V end was cut by 5 bases, the J end by 7 bases, with 20 bases between. Germline loops: CDR1 SNHLY, CDR2 FYNNEI. The CDR3 DNA is TGTGCCAGCAGTTCCAACAGACAGCCCCTCGGTGAAGCTTTCTTT. Translated: CASSSNRQPLGEAFF.

The chain couples TRBV20-1 to TRBJ2-5, with 11 bases fitting TRBD2. The CDR3 sequence is 15 residues long. The germline CDR1 and CDR2 sequences are DFQATT and SNEGSKA (reference sequence). With V trimmed by 0 bases and J by 3 bases, 3 bases remained unmatched. DNA for the CDR3: TGCAGTGCTAGAGATGAGGGACTAGCGGAAGAGACCCAGTACTTC. Translation gives CSARDEGLAEETQYF.

This clonotype has only a few counts. V and J are TRBV20-1 and TRBJ2-2; D is uncertain. CDR1 and CDR2 (germline): DFQATT, SNEGSKA (reference sequence). The CDR3 is 13 residues long. V lost 6 bases and J lost 3, with 11 bases in between. The CDR3 coding sequence is TGCAGTGCCACCGGAGTTGACACCGGGGAGCTGTTTTTT. Amino acid sequence: CSATGVDTGELFF.

To note about this clonotype: One junction end does not reproduce the germline sequence, and a read error may be involved. The chain employs TRBV7-3 and TRBJ2-5, with 7 bases identical to TRBD1. The DNA end favors TRBJ2-1, so the J call may be wrong. Germline assignment: CDR1 SGHTA and CDR2 FQGTGA. The CDR3 is 15 residues long. For the CDR3, the DNA is TGTACCAGCAGCCCCACAGGGGCGGGTTACAATGAGCAGTTCTTC. Translated: CTSSPTGAGYNEQFF.

This sequence joins TRBV7-2 and TRBJ1-1; the D gene is possibly TRBD1 (5 bases). V lost 3 bases and J lost 4, with 12 bases in between. The CDR3 consists of 14 residues. The germline V gene encodes CDR1 SGHTA and CDR2 FQGNSA. CDR3 coding DNA: TGTGCCAGCAGCTTCGGGGCCTCGGTCACTGAAGCTTTCTTT. Translation gives CASSFGASVTEAFF.

The V call is TRBV6-6, the J call TRBJ1-5, with 9 bases aligning to TRBD1. The germline V gene encodes CDR1 MNHNY and CDR2 SVGAGI (reference sequence). The CDR3 spans 15 residues. V shed 0 bases and J 7 bases; nucleotides not matched to a gene: 4. DNA for the CDR3: TGTGCCAGCAGTTACTCGGACAGGGGAGGGCAGCCCCAGCATTTT. Translation gives CASSYSDRGGQPQHF.

CDR3 protein: CASSQEGDVYTEAFF. The DNA for the CDR3 is TGTGCCAGCAGCCAAGAAGGGGATGTCTACACTGAAGCTTTCTTT. The gene calls are TRBV4-2 and TRBJ1-1; tentatively, D is TRBD1 (5 bases). The CDR3 length is 15 residues. Germline CDR1 reads LGHNA; CDR2 reads YNFKEQ. Deletions cut 0 bases from V and 3 bases from J, with 11 bases between.

The chain carries TRBV29-1 and TRBJ2-7; possibly TRBD2 for D (5 bases). Trimming removed 1 base from V and 0 bases from J, with 10 bases in between. Germline CDR1 reads SQVTM; CDR2 reads ANQGSEA. This CDR3 spans 14 amino acids. This CDR3 is CSVEVRRLSYEQYF. Written as DNA, the CDR3 is TGCAGCGTTGAAGTCCGGAGGCTCTCCTACGAGCAGTACTTC.

The V gene is TRBV2, the J gene TRBJ1-5; the D gene is possibly TRBD1 (6 bases). Germline CDR1 reads SNHLY; CDR2 reads FYNNEI. The CDR3 sequence is 14 residues long. Trimming pared 3 bases from V and 5 bases from J, leaving 11 bases between. The CDR3, as DNA: TGTGCCAGCAGTGACCCACAGGGCGATCAGCCCCAGCATTTT. Translating gives CASSDPQGDQPQHF.

J is TRBJ2-6 and V is TRBV6-6, with no clear D. This CDR3 comprises 15 residues. CDR1 and CDR2 from the germline V gene are MNHNY and SVGAGI (reference sequence). Deletions cut 6 bases from V and 0 bases from J, with 9 bases between. CDR3 nucleotide sequence: TGTGCCAGCAGCTTTAGTTTCTCTGGGGCCAACGTCCTGACTTTC. Its translation: CASSFSFSGANVLTF.

J is TRBJ2-5 and V is TRBV4-2; no reliable D call. With the DNA end fitting TRBJ2-7 better, the J assignment may be wrong. CDR1 and CDR2 from the germline V gene are LGHNA and YNFKEQ. CDR3 length equals 15 residues. CDR3 sequence: CASSQWVVPTYEQYF. CDR3 coding DNA: TGTGCCAGCAGCCAATGGGTAGTTCCAACCTACGAGCAGTACTTC.

The chain is built from TRBV11-2 and TRBJ1-6; perhaps TRBD1 as D (6 bases). The CDR3 consists of 15 residues. Deletions cut 7 bases from V and 7 bases from J, with 17 bases between. Germline V CDR1 and CDR2: SGHAT, FQNNGV. The CDR3 coding sequence is TGTGCCAGCACCTTGGGCTCAGGGACAAATTCACCCCTCCACTTT. This translates into CASTLGSGTNSPLHF.

This chain uses TRBV6-5 with TRBJ2-4; the match to TRBD1 covers 9 bases. J lost 3 bases, V lost 6 bases, and 6 bases had no gene match. The CDR3 loop spans 15 amino acids. The V gene's germline CDR1 is MNHEY and CDR2 SVGAGI. CDR3 amino acids: CASRGQGGGKNIQYF. The DNA of the CDR3 is TGTGCCAGCAGGGGACAGGGAGGGGGCAAAAACATTCAGTACTTC.

This clonotype was seen more than once but under ten times. The final CDR3 position lacks the conserved phenylalanine or tryptophan, pointing to a likely read error. The V and J genes are TRBV5-1 and TRBJ1-1, with 7 positions matching TRBD1. This CDR3 region has 15 residues. Germline CDR1 reads SGHRS; CDR2 reads YFSETQ. J lost 3 bases, V lost 0 bases, and 5 bases had no gene match. CDR3 DNA: TGCGCCAGCAGCTTGGGATCTACAGGGGACACTGAAGCTTTCCTT. Translation: CASSLGSTGDTEAFL.

Of note for this clonotype: A much larger clone lies a single base off, so this may be a read error. This chain uses TRBV29-1 with TRBJ2-7; D gene unclear. Trimming shortened V by 5 bases and J by 0 bases, and 5 bases separated the two germline ends. The CDR3 is 11 residues long. CDR1 and CDR2 from the germline V gene are SQVTM and ANQGSEA. CDR3 protein: CSVRDSYEQYF. The CDR3 bases are TGCAGCGTTAGGGACTCCTACGAGCAGTACTTC.

To note about this clonotype: One end of the junction is discordant with germline, which a read error may explain. The chain uses TRBV29-1 and TRBJ1-1; perhaps TRBD1 as D (5 bases). The CDR3 sequence is 12 residues long. The V gene's germline CDR1 is SQVTM and CDR2 ANQGSEA. The chain's CDR3 is CSVFLWGTEALF. In nucleotides, the CDR3 is TGCAGCGTCTTTCTATGGGGCACTGAAGCTCTCTTT.

The chain employs TRBV5-1 and TRBJ2-7; 9 nucleotides line up with TRBD1. CDR3 length: 15 amino acids. V gave up 2 bases and J gave up 5 bases; unmatched junction bases: 8. Germline-derived CDR1 and CDR2 are SGHRS and YFSETQ. CDR3 loop: CASSLEGTGSHEQYF. Written as DNA, the CDR3 is TGCGCCAGCAGCTTAGAAGGGACAGGGTCCCACGAGCAGTACTTC.

The chain is built from TRBV5-1 and TRBJ1-1; 8 nucleotides align to TRBD1. After removal of 7 bases from V and 1 base from J, the junction contained 3 bases not matched to a gene. Germline V lookup: CDR1 SGHRS, CDR2 YFSETQ. This CDR3 spans 13 amino acids. CDR3 DNA sequence: TGCGCCAGCCAGGACAGGGAGAACACTGAAGCTTTCTTT. Encoded protein: CASQDRENTEAFF.

This clonotype occurred a few times. The CDR3 spells CSARSANTEAFF. Written as DNA, the CDR3 is TGCAGTGCTAGATCGGCGAACACTGAAGCTTTCTTT. This rearrangement joins TRBV20-1 to TRBJ1-1; D is ambiguous. CDR1 is DFQATT, CDR2 SNEGSKA, per germline (reference sequence). The CDR3 is 12 residues long. V lost 2 bases and J 1 base, leaving 5 bases between the germline ends.